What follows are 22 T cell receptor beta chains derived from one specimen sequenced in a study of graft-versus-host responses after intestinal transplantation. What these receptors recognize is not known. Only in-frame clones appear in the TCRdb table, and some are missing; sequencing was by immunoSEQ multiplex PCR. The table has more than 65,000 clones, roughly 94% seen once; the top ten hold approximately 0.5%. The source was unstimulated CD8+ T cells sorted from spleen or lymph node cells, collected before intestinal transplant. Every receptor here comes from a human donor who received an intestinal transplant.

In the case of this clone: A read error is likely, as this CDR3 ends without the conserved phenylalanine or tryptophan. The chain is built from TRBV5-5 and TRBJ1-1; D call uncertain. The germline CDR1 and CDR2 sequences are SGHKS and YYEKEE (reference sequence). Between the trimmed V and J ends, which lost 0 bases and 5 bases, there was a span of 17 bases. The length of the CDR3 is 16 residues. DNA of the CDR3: TGTGCCAGCAGCTTGGGGATTACATTAGGGAGTACTGAAGCTTTCCTT. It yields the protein CASSLGITLGSTEAFL.

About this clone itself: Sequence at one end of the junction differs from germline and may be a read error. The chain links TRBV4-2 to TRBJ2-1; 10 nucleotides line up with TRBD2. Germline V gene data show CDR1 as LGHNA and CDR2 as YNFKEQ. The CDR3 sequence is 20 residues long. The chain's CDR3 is CASSQEGRQMLAGVENEQFF. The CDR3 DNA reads TGTGCCAGCAGTCAAGAAGGAAGACAGATGCTAGCGGGAGTGGAGAATGAGCAGTTCTTC.

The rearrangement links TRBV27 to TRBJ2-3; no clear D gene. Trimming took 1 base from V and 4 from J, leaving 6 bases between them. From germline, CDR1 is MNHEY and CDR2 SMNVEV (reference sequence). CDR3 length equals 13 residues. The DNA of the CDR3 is TGTGCCAGCAGTTTATACAGAGCAGATACGCAGTATTTT. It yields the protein CASSLYRADTQYF.

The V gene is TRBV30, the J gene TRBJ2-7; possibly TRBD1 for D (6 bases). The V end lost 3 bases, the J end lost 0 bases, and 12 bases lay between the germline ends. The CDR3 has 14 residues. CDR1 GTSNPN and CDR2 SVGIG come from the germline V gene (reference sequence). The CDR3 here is CAWRQTGPSYEQYF. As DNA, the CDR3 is TGTGCCTGGAGGCAGACAGGACCCTCCTACGAGCAGTACTTC.

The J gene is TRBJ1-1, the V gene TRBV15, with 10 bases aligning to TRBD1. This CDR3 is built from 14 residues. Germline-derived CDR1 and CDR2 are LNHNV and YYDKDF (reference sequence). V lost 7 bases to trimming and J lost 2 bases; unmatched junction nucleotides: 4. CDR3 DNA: TGTGCCACCACCGAGACAGGGGGCAACACTGAAGCTTTCTTT. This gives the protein CATTETGGNTEAFF.

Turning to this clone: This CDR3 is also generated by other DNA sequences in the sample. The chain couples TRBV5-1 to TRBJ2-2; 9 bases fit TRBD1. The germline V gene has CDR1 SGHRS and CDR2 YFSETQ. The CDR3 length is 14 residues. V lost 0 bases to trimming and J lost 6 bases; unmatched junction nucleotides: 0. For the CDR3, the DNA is TGCGCCAGCAGCTTGGGACAGGGGGCCGGGGAGCTGTTTTTT. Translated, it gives CASSLGQGAGELFF.

DNA of the CDR3: TGTGCCAGCAGCCAATTAAGGAGTCCGGTATCGGGGGGATCCTACGAGCAGTACTTC. Translated: CASSQLRSPVSGGSYEQYF. The chain links TRBV16 to TRBJ2-7; TRBD2 matches 7 bases. With 1 base clipped from V and 1 base from J, the junction kept 16 bases outside the gene matches. Germline V gene lookup returns CDR1 KGHSY and CDR2 FQNENV. The CDR3 covers 19 residues.

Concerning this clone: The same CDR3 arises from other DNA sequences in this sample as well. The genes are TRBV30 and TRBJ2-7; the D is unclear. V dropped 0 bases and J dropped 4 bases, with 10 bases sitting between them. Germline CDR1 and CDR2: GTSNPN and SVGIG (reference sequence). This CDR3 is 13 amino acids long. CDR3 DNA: TGTGCCTGGAGTGTACTCGCTTTATACGAGCAGTACTTC. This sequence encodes CAWSVLALYEQYF.

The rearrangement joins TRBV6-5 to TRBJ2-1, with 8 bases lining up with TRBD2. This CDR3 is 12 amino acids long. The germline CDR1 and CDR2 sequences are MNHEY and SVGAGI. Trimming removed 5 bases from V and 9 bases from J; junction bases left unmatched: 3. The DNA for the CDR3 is TGTGCCAGCAGTCCCGGGGGGGGTGAGCAGTTCTTC. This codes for CASSPGGGEQFF.

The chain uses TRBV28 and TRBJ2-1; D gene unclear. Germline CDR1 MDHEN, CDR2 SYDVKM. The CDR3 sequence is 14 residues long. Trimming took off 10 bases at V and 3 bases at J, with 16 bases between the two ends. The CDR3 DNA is TGTGCCACCACCCTTCTGGCGGACTACAATGAGCAGTTCTTC. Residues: CATTLLADYNEQFF.

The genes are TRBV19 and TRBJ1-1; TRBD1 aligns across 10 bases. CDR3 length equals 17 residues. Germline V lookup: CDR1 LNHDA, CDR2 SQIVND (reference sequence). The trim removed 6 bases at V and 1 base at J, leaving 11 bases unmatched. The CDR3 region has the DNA TGTGCCAGTAGAAAGCCCCGGGACAGGGGTTCGAACACTGAAGCTTTCTTT. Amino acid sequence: CASRKPRDRGSNTEAFF.

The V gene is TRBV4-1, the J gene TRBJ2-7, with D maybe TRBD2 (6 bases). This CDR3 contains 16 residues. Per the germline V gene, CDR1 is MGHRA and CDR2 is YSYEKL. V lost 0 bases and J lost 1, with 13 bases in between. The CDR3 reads CASSQDWEAVSYEQYF. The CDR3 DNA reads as TGCGCCAGCAGCCAAGATTGGGAGGCAGTATCCTACGAGCAGTACTTC.

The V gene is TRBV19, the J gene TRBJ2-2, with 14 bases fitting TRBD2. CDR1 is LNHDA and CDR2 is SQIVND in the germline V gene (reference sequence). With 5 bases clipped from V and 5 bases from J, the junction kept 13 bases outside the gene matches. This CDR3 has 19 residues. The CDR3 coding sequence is TGTGCCAGTAGTCCCCTTGGGACTAGCGGGAGATATCGGACCGGGGAGCTGTTTTTT. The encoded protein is CASSPLGTSGRYRTGELFF.

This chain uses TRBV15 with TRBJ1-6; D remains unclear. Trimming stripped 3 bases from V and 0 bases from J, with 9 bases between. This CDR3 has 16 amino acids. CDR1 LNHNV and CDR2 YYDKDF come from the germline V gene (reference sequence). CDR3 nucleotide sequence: TGTGCCACCAGCAGGACGGAAAGCTCCTATAATTCACCCCTCCACTTT. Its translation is CATSRTESSYNSPLHF. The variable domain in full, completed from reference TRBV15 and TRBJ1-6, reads DAMVIQNPRYQVTQFGKPVTLSCSQTLNHNVMYWYQQKSSQAPKLLFHYYDKDFNNEADTPDNFQSRRPNTSFCFLDIRSPGLGDTAMYLCATSRTESSYNSPLHFGNGTRLTVT.

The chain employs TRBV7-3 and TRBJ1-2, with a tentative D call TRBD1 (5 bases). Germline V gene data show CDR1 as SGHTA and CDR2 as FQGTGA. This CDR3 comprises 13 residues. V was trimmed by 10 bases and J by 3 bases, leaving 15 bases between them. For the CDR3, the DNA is TGTGCCATCTCGGAGGGGTATTACTATGGCTACACCTTC. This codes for CAISEGYYYGYTF. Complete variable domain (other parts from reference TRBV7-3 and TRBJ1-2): GAGVSQTPSNKVTEKGKYVELRCDPISGHTALYWYRQSLGQGPEFLIYFQGTGAADDSGLPNDRFFAVRPEGSVSTLKIQRTERGDSAVYLCAISEGYYYGYTFGSGTRLTVV.

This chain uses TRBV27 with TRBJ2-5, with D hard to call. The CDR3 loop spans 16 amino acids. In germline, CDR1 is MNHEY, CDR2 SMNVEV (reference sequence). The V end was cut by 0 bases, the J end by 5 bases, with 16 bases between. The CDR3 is CASSLSRATFTETQYF. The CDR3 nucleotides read TGTGCCAGCAGTTTATCCCGGGCTACATTTACGGAGACCCAGTACTTC.

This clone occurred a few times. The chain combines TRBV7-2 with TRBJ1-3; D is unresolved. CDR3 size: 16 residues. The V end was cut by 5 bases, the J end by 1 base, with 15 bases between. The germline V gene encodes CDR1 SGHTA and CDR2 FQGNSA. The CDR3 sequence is CASSLPTHISGNTIYF. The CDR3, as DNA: TGTGCCAGCAGCCTACCTACACATATATCTGGAAACACCATATATTTT.

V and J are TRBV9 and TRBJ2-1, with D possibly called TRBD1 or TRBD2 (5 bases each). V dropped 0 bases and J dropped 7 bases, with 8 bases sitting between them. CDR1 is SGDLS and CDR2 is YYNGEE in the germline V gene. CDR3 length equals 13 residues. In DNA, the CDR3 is TGTGCCAGCAGCGTAGGGGGGATTAATGAGCAGTTCTTC. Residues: CASSVGGINEQFF.

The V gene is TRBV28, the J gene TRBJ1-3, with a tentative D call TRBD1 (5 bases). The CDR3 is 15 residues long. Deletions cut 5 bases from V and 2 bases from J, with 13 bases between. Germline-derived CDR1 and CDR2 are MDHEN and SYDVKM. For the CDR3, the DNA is TGTGCCAGCAGTCCCCTAGGGGAACCTGGAAACACCATATATTTT. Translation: CASSPLGEPGNTIYF.

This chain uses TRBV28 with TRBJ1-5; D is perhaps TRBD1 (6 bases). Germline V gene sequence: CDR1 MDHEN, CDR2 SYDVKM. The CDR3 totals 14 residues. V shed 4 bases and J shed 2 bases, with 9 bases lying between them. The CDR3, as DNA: TGTGCCAGCAGTTACTCAGGGGGCAATCAGCCCCAGCATTTT. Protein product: CASSYSGGNQPQHF.

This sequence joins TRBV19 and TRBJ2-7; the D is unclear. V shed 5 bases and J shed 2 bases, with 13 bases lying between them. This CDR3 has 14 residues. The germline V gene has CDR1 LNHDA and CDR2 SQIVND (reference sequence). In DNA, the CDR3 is TGTGCCAGTAGTCGCCGCTCCTTGACCTACGAGCAGTACTTC. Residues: CASSRRSLTYEQYF.

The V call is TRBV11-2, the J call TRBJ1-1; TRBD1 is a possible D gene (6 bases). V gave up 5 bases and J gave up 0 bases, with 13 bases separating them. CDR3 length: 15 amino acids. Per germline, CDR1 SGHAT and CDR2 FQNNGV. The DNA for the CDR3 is TGTGCCAGCAGCCGAACACAGGGAATGAACACTGAAGCTTTCTTT. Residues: CASSRTQGMNTEAFF.